What follows are 32 T cell receptor beta chains derived from one specimen sequenced in a study of post-analysis software for immune sequencing data. Findings and caveats of the study: About 5 TRBV segments were more frequent in patients than controls; TRBV5-6, TRBV5-1 and TRBV20-1 belonged to this group.

Antigen specificity for these receptors is unknown. Tagging with unique molecular identifiers was a feature of the TCR beta cDNA libraries. TCRdb independently ran MiXCR on the PCR reads; one entry per CDR3 protein. The sample includes 600,000 to 700,000 distinct CDR3 sequences, roughly three fifths of them seen just once. Sequencing used blood. Source of these receptors: a girl aged 2 to 9 with multiple sclerosis.

The chain uses TRBV12-3 or TRBV12-4 and TRBJ2-1; TRBD2 might be the D (7 bases). The V and J ends lost 2 bases and 8 bases respectively, with 19 bases between them. The CDR3 runs to 16 residues. CDR3 residues: CASSLYTGGPRDEQFF. In DNA form, the CDR3 reads TGTGCCAGCAGTTTATATACCGGGGGGCCTAGGGATGAGCAGTTCTTC.

Only a few counts were recorded for this clonotype. CDR3 sequence: CASSERTHYNYGYTF. CDR3 DNA sequence: TGTGCCAGCAGTGAGCGGACACATTATAACTATGGCTACACCTTC. The chain carries TRBV6-6 and TRBJ1-2; D possibly corresponds to TRBD1 (5 bases). This CDR3 spans 15 amino acids. V was trimmed by 5 bases and J by 1 base, leaving 14 bases between them. CDR1 is MNHNY and CDR2 is SVGAGI in the germline V gene (reference sequence).

The chain has TRBV5-6 and TRBJ1-1; D perhaps matches TRBD1 (5 bases). The CDR3 runs 14 residues. V was pared by 1 base and J by 11 bases, with 18 bases between. CDR1 is SGHDT, CDR2 YYEEEE, per germline. As DNA, the CDR3 is TGTGCCAGCAGCTTGTTATTTGCGGAGCGGGGGGCTTTCTTT. This encodes CASSLLFAERGAFF.

The chain has TRBV4-2 and TRBJ2-1; no firm D call. This CDR3 comprises 15 residues. Deletions cut 1 base from V and 2 bases from J, with 9 bases between. Germline-derived CDR1 and CDR2 are LGHNA and YNFKEQ. The CDR3 DNA follows: TGTGCCAGCAGCCAAGTGGAGCTAGCCTACAATGAGCAGTTCTTC. Translated, it gives CASSQVELAYNEQFF.

This chain joins TRBV10-3 and TRBJ2-3, with 13 bases fitting TRBD2. Germline-derived CDR1 and CDR2 are ENHRY and SYGVKD. V shed 0 bases, J shed 5 bases, and the junction held 2 bases outside the gene matches. The CDR3 extends over 16 amino acids. The CDR3 sequence: CAISESTSGGIDTQYF. The CDR3 nucleotides are TGTGCCATCAGTGAGTCGACTAGCGGGGGGATAGATACGCAGTATTTT.

The table lists this clonotype with a few counts. V usage is TRBV27 and J usage is TRBJ2-1; D uncertain. Trimming took 7 bases from V and 7 from J, leaving 23 bases between them. Per germline, CDR1 MNHEY and CDR2 SMNVEV (reference sequence). The CDR3 loop spans 16 amino acids. CDR3 nucleotides: TGTGCCAGCACCTCTTCATATAGGGTCAGGATTAATGAGCAGTTCTTC. Translated, it gives CASTSSYRVRINEQFF.

The chain is built from TRBV4-3 and TRBJ2-1; D is unclear. The CDR3 length is 15 residues. V was cut by 0 bases and J by 5 bases, with 11 bases left in between. The germline V gene encodes CDR1 LGHNA and CDR2 YSLEER. DNA for the CDR3: TGCGCCAGCAGCCAAGATGGGCAGTCCAACAATGAGCAGTTCTTC. Translating it yields CASSQDGQSNNEQFF.

This clonotype was seen more than once but under ten times. The chain is built from TRBV7-2 and TRBJ2-5, with 8 bases that match TRBD2. Trimming cost V 5 bases and J 2 bases; bases outside gene matches: 7. CDR3 length equals 15 residues. From germline, CDR1 is SGHTA and CDR2 FQGNSA. The CDR3 DNA reads as TGTGCCAGCAGCCCAATGGCTAGCGGGCAAGAGACCCAGTACTTC. Translation: CASSPMASGQETQYF. Filled out from reference TRBV7-2 and TRBJ2-5, the complete variable domain reads GAGVSQSPSNKVTEKGKDVELRCDPISGHTALYWYRQSLGQGLEFLIYFQGNSAPDKSGLPSDRFSAERTGGSVSTLTIQRTQQEDSAVYLCASSPMASGQETQYFGPGTRLLVL.

This chain links TRBV9 with TRBJ1-4; D is perhaps TRBD1 (6 bases). The CDR3 sequence is 14 residues long. V lost 0 bases, J lost 10 bases, and 13 bases lay in between. Germline values: CDR1 SGDLS, CDR2 YYNGEE. CDR3 bases: TGTGCCAGCAGCGTAGGAACAGAGGGGGGAAAACTGTTTTTT. Its translation: CASSVGTEGGKLFF.

This clonotype was detected a few times. This rearrangement joins TRBV4-3 to TRBJ2-3; no clear D. Germline CDR1 and CDR2: LGHNA and YSLEER. The CDR3 spans 14 residues. Trimming pared 1 base from V and 5 bases from J, leaving 10 bases between. The CDR3 DNA is TGCGCCAGCAGCCAAGGAGGATTGGAAGATACGCAGTATTTT. It encodes CASSQGGLEDTQYF.

The rearrangement joins TRBV2 to TRBJ2-1; D might be TRBD1 (5 bases). Germline V gene lookup returns CDR1 SNHLY and CDR2 FYNNEI. V was trimmed by 6 bases and J by 8 bases, leaving 14 bases between them. The CDR3 sequence is 13 residues long. CDR3 in DNA: TGTGCCAGCAGGGGGCTAGTTGGATATGAGCAGTTCTTC. Amino acids: CASRGLVGYEQFF.

This sequence joins TRBV6-2 or TRBV6-3 and TRBJ2-3, with D possibly matching TRBD1 (5 bases). CDR1 is MNHEY, CDR2 SVGEGT, per germline. V lost 4 bases and J lost 0, with 14 bases in between. CDR3 length: 16 residues. The CDR3 loop reads CASSFLDTLSTDTQYF. In DNA form, the CDR3 reads TGTGCCAGCAGTTTCCTGGACACCCTTAGCACAGATACGCAGTATTTT.

Note on this clonotype: A read error may account for a junction end that differs from germline. The V call is TRBV7-3, the J call TRBJ2-1, with D perhaps matching TRBD2 (6 bases). The CDR3 has 13 amino acids. Germline V lookup: CDR1 SGHTA, CDR2 FQGTGA. The CDR3 protein is CACSFGGYNEQFF. CDR3 nucleotide sequence: TGTGCCTGCAGCTTCGGGGGCTACAATGAGCAGTTCTTC.

The chain carries TRBV29-1 and TRBJ2-5; weak D call: TRBD1 (6 bases). The V gene's germline CDR1 is SQVTM and CDR2 ANQGSEA. V lost 6 bases and J lost 7, with 18 bases in between. The CDR3 contains 13 residues. CDR3 residues: CSVEGVLDGTQYF. The CDR3 DNA sequence: TGCAGCGTCGAGGGGGTACTAGACGGGACCCAGTACTTC.

This clonotype was counted a few times. The rearrangement joins TRBV2 to TRBJ2-3, with D unresolved. The V gene lost 6 bases and the J gene lost 4 bases, with 11 bases spanning the gap. CDR3 length: 13 residues. The germline gives CDR1 SNHLY, CDR2 FYNNEI. In nucleotides, the CDR3 is TGTGCCAGCAGCCGAGAAAGGGCAGATACGCAGTATTTT. It translates to CASSRERADTQYF.

The chain has TRBV10-3 and TRBJ2-5, with 9 bases matching TRBD1. V shed 8 bases, J shed 5 bases, and the junction held 9 bases outside the gene matches. Germline-derived CDR1 and CDR2 are ENHRY and SYGVKD. The CDR3 is 14 amino acids. The CDR3 nucleotides are TGTGCCATCCGGGGACAGGGAGAGAGTGAGACCCAGTACTTC. This codes for CAIRGQGESETQYF.

CDR3: CASSLEQTLYGYTF. The CDR3 DNA reads as TGTGCCAGCAGCTTGGAACAGACCCTCTATGGCTACACCTTC. The genes are TRBV5-4 and TRBJ1-2; D uncertain. In germline, CDR1 is SGHNT, CDR2 YYREEE (reference sequence). This CDR3 contains 14 residues. Trimming cost V 0 bases and J 4 bases, with 10 bases left between them.

The V call is TRBV5-1, the J call TRBJ2-3, with TRBD2 matching 8 bases. CDR1 is SGHRS, CDR2 YFSETQ, per germline. This CDR3 contains 16 residues. Trimming cost V 0 bases and J 8 bases; bases outside gene matches: 11. The CDR3 DNA is TGCGCCAGCAGCTTGGGGCTAGCGGGCCCATCGGGTACGCAGTATTTT. Translating it yields CASSLGLAGPSGTQYF.

The V and J genes are TRBV12-5 and TRBJ2-4; TRBD2 matches 7 bases. The J call may not be correct, given that the DNA end is closer to TRBJ2-7. This CDR3 region has 14 residues. CDR1 LGHNT and CDR2 FRNRAP come from the germline V gene. The CDR3 sequence is CASALPGGLNEQYF. The CDR3 DNA reads TGTGCTAGTGCGTTGCCGGGAGGCCTTAACGAGCAGTACTTC.

The sample holds a few counts of this clonotype. The chain links TRBV12-3 or TRBV12-4 to TRBJ1-2, with 7 bases that match TRBD1. The CDR3 is made up of 15 amino acids. V dropped 4 bases and J dropped 7; count of bases not matched to a gene: 12. CDR3 DNA sequence: TGTGCCAGCAGTTCCCGGACAGGAAGGTTCGGTGGCTACACCTTC. This translates into CASSSRTGRFGGYTF.

The V gene is TRBV6-6, the J gene TRBJ1-2; perhaps TRBD1 as D (6 bases). The V gene's germline CDR1 is MNHNY and CDR2 SVGAGI (reference sequence). V was pared by 6 bases and J by 0 bases, with 14 bases between. CDR3 size: 15 residues. The CDR3: CASRRTDNPNYGYTF. The CDR3 nucleotides are TGTGCCAGCAGGCGGACAGATAACCCTAACTATGGCTACACCTTC.

The chain recombines TRBV5-1 with TRBJ2-2; TRBD2 matches at 8 bases. CDR3 length: 20 residues. Germline V gene lookup returns CDR1 SGHRS and CDR2 YFSETQ. Losses at the gene ends were 4 bases for V and 4 bases for J; bases not matched to a gene: 21. CDR3: CASSHTGTRRHNIITGELFF. The CDR3 DNA reads as TGCGCCAGCAGCCACACCGGGACTAGAAGGCATAATATAATCACCGGGGAGCTGTTTTTT.

The chain has TRBV3-1 and TRBJ1-2; D is uncertain. Germline lookup yields CDR1 LGHDT and CDR2 YNNKEL (reference sequence). This CDR3 region has 14 residues. Trimming took off 11 bases at V and 0 bases at J, with 16 bases between the two ends. The DNA for the CDR3 is TGTGCCTGCCTCCTCTCCGGGACTAACTATGGCTACACCTTC. Encoded protein: CACLLSGTNYGYTF.

The genes are TRBV27 and TRBJ1-2; maybe TRBD1 (6 bases). V was trimmed by 1 base and J by 0 bases, leaving 9 bases between them. The CDR3 extends over 15 amino acids. In germline, CDR1 is MNHEY, CDR2 SMNVEV (reference sequence). The CDR3 DNA reads as TGTGCCAGCAGTTTATTAGGGGGGCCTAACTATGGCTACACCTTC. Translating gives CASSLLGGPNYGYTF.

The chain joins TRBV7-9 to TRBJ2-1; 13 bases agree with TRBD2. There are 20 residues in the CDR3. From germline, CDR1 is SEHNR and CDR2 FQNEAQ (reference sequence). V shed 1 base and J 0 bases; nucleotides not matched to a gene: 9. The CDR3: CASSLVRLAGGPGSYNEQFF. The CDR3 DNA reads as TGTGCCAGCAGCTTAGTACGACTAGCGGGAGGCCCGGGCTCCTACAATGAGCAGTTCTTC.

The J gene is TRBJ2-5, the V gene TRBV5-1; D may be TRBD2 (7 bases). The J call may be in error: the DNA end matches TRBJ2-7 better. The CDR3 loop spans 17 amino acids. Germline assignment: CDR1 SGHRS and CDR2 YFSETQ. The CDR3 region is CASSLTGSGKAGDEQYF. In DNA, the CDR3 is TGCGCCAGCAGCTTGACAGGGTCTGGGAAGGCGGGAGACGAGCAGTACTTC.

CDR3 DNA sequence: TGTGCCAGCAGCCCTCCGGGACGAATGTACAATGAGCAGTTCTTC. Its translation is CASSPPGRMYNEQFF. V gene TRBV14 combines with J gene TRBJ2-1; TRBD1 or TRBD2 may be the D gene (5 bases each). CDR1 and CDR2 (germline): SGHDN, FVKESK. V was shortened by 4 bases and J by 4 bases, with 14 bases between the two germline ends. The CDR3 totals 15 residues.

The chain employs TRBV5-1 and TRBJ2-3; D unclear. The CDR3 has 14 amino acids. Per the germline V gene, CDR1 is SGHRS and CDR2 is YFSETQ. Trimming took 5 bases from V and 0 from J, leaving 10 bases between them. CDR3 sequence: CASRLDSSTDTQYF. The CDR3 DNA is TGCGCCAGCAGGCTAGACTCTAGCACAGATACGCAGTATTTT.

This clonotype has only a few counts. The CDR3 spells CSARDLATPPDTQYF. The CDR3 DNA reads as TGCAGTGCTAGAGATCTCGCCACACCCCCAGATACGCAGTATTTT. The chain combines TRBV20-1 with TRBJ2-3, with D uncertain. The CDR3 covers 15 residues. Germline V gene data show CDR1 as DFQATT and CDR2 as SNEGSKA (reference sequence). With 0 bases removed from V and 4 bases from J, the gap between germline ends came to 14 bases.

The V gene is TRBV29-1, the J gene TRBJ2-7; 7 bases are a match to TRBD2. Germline CDR1 reads SQVTM; CDR2 reads ANQGSEA. The V and J ends lost 6 bases and 0 bases, in that order; junction bases with no gene match: 5. CDR3 size: 13 residues. The CDR3 here is CSVMREPSYEQYF. CDR3 DNA: TGCAGCGTGATGCGGGAGCCCTCCTACGAGCAGTACTTC.

The chain combines TRBV5-1 with TRBJ2-7, with 8 positions matching TRBD1. The V segment lost 4 bases and the J segment 0 bases; nucleotides outside the gene matches: 9. CDR1 SGHRS and CDR2 YFSETQ come from the germline V gene. The CDR3 is made up of 16 amino acids. The CDR3 DNA reads as TGCGCCAGCAGCACTGGACAGGGATTGGGCTCCTACGAGCAGTACTTC. Encoded protein: CASSTGQGLGSYEQYF.

The V call is TRBV12-3 or TRBV12-4, the J call TRBJ2-3; 7 nucleotides align to TRBD2. V dropped 5 bases and J dropped 2; count of bases not matched to a gene: 4. This CDR3 is built from 14 residues. The CDR3 sequence: CASSGLVPTDTQYF. The CDR3 region has the DNA TGTGCCAGCAGTGGACTAGTTCCCACAGATACGCAGTATTTT.